These 23 T cell receptor beta chains originate from one sample sequenced in a study of T cell repertoires in cytomegalovirus infection. TCRdb reprocessed the reads via MiXCR and lists one record per CDR3 protein. The sample consists of under 850,000 distinct CDR3 sequences, around a third of them appearing once. These TCRs' antigens remain unknown. Sequences were derived from cultured PBMCs, sampled from culture after CMV antigen stimulation. Source of these receptors: a human donor in good health (CMV status not recorded). Some clones in this sample may be carry-over from other donors' samples.

This chain links TRBV6-2 or TRBV6-3 with TRBJ1-5; possibly TRBD1 for D (6 bases). Trimming removed 6 bases at V and 7 bases at J, with 13 bases between. Germline V gene lookup returns CDR1 MNHEY and CDR2 SVGEGT. The CDR3 loop spans 13 amino acids. The CDR3, as DNA: TGTGCCAGCAGGATACAGGGAGCCCAGCCCCAGCATTTT. Protein: CASRIQGAQPQHF.

In its sample, this clonotype was seen a few times. The chain uses TRBV7-6 and TRBJ1-2; a possible D gene is TRBD1 (5 bases). The CDR3 runs 13 residues. Germline-derived CDR1 and CDR2 are SGHVS and FNYEAQ. Trimming removed 5 bases at V and 5 bases at J, with 12 bases between. Written as DNA, the CDR3 is TGTGCCAGCAGCGCGGGACCTTTGTATGGCTACACCTTC. Protein: CASSAGPLYGYTF.

This clonotype was counted only a few times. The chain couples TRBV5-4 to TRBJ1-1; D unresolved. The germline V gene encodes CDR1 SGHNT and CDR2 YYREEE (reference sequence). The length of the CDR3 is 14 residues. V dropped 1 base and J dropped 0 bases, with 7 bases sitting between them. The CDR3 nucleotides read TGTGCCAGCAGCTTGCCAACTATGAACACTGAAGCTTTCTTT. Its protein is CASSLPTMNTEAFF.

The chain is built from TRBV7-9 and TRBJ2-1, with a tentative D call TRBD1 (7 bases). Trimming shortened V by 5 bases and J by 4 bases, and 15 bases separated the two germline ends. This CDR3 contains 15 residues. Germline CDR1 reads SEHNR; CDR2 reads FQNEAQ (reference sequence). In DNA, the CDR3 is TGTGCCAGCAGCCCCTCCAGGGGGAGGTACAATGAGCAGTTCTTC. It translates to CASSPSRGRYNEQFF. Variable domain in full (rest from reference TRBV7-9 and TRBJ2-1): DTGVSQNPRHKITKRGQNVTFRCDPISEHNRLYWYRQTLGQGPEFLTYFQNEAQLEKSRLLSDRFSAERPKGSFSTLEIQRTEQGDSAMYLCASSPSRGRYNEQFFGPGTRLTVL.

The chain uses TRBV19 and TRBJ2-3; 8 nucleotides align to TRBD1. The CDR3 runs to 14 residues. The V and J ends lost 6 bases and 6 bases, in that order; junction bases with no gene match: 8. Germline loops: CDR1 LNHDA, CDR2 SQIVND (reference sequence). The CDR3 here is CASRGDRGADTQYF. CDR3 coding DNA: TGTGCCAGTAGGGGAGACAGGGGCGCGGATACGCAGTATTTT.

The V gene is TRBV6-5, the J gene TRBJ2-5; 9 bases are a match to TRBD2. Trimming cost V 4 bases and J 5 bases; bases outside gene matches: 11. The CDR3 has 16 residues. Germline-derived CDR1 and CDR2 are MNHEY and SVGAGI. The CDR3 reads CASSSLGLAVWETQYF. The CDR3 DNA follows: TGTGCCAGCAGTTCCTTGGGACTAGCAGTTTGGGAGACCCAGTACTTC.

This clonotype was seen a few times. The chain recombines TRBV20-1 with TRBJ2-3, with D unclear. CDR1 is DFQATT and CDR2 is SNEGSKA in the germline V gene (reference sequence). V was pared by 0 bases and J by 4 bases, with 17 bases between. There are 16 residues in the CDR3. CDR3 region: CSARDYRGTPADTQYF. The DNA for the CDR3 is TGCAGTGCTAGAGATTACCGCGGTACGCCCGCAGATACGCAGTATTTT.

V and J are TRBV19 and TRBJ2-1, with 12 bases that match TRBD1. The length of the CDR3 is 13 residues. V trimming: 8 bases; J trimming: 9 bases; junction bases outside the gene matches: 5. In germline, CDR1 is LNHDA, CDR2 SQIVND (reference sequence). The CDR3: CASGTGGSGEQFF. CDR3 coding DNA: TGTGCCAGTGGGACAGGGGGCTCCGGTGAGCAGTTCTTC.

The chain carries TRBV28 and TRBJ1-4; 7 nucleotides match TRBD1. This CDR3 comprises 14 residues. Germline V gene lookup returns CDR1 MDHEN and CDR2 SYDVKM. Trimming cost V 9 bases and J 6 bases; bases outside gene matches: 10. CDR3 region: CASTYTGVDEKLFF. CDR3 in DNA: TGTGCCAGTACATATACAGGGGTGGATGAAAAACTGTTTTTT.

The chain uses TRBV4-1 and TRBJ2-1; D call uncertain. This CDR3 is built from 16 residues. Looked up from germline, CDR1 is MGHRA and CDR2 is YSYEKL. V lost 1 base to trimming and J lost 5 bases, with 15 bases between them. This CDR3 is CASSQVALPSNNEQFF. The CDR3 coding sequence is TGCGCCAGCAGCCAAGTCGCGCTTCCTTCAAACAATGAGCAGTTCTTC.

The rearrangement links TRBV4-1 to TRBJ1-4; TRBD1 is a possible D gene (6 bases). Trimming took 1 base from V and 0 from J, leaving 12 bases between them. CDR1 is MGHRA and CDR2 is YSYEKL in the germline V gene. CDR3 length: 17 amino acids. CDR3 protein: CASSQAPTGTTNEKLFF. Written as DNA, the CDR3 is TGCGCCAGCAGCCAAGCCCCTACAGGGACAACTAATGAAAAACTGTTTTTT.

This clonotype was counted a few times. J is TRBJ2-1 and V is TRBV5-6, with D perhaps matching TRBD2 (5 bases). From germline, CDR1 is SGHDT and CDR2 YYEEEE. The ends were cut back, 6 bases at V and 5 bases at J, with 24 bases in the middle. The CDR3 loop spans 17 amino acids. In nucleotides, the CDR3 is TGTGCCAGCACCCTTATCGCATCGGGAACGGGGAACAATGAGCAGTTCTTC. Its translation is CASTLIASGTGNNEQFF.

Note on this clonotype: Lacking the conserved final phenylalanine or tryptophan, this CDR3 likely reflects a read error. This chain connects TRBV7-2 to TRBJ2-2; 8 bases match TRBD2. CDR3 length equals 16 residues. The germline gives CDR1 SGHTA, CDR2 FQGNSA. Trimming at V came to 6 bases and at J to 1 base, leaving 7 bases not matched to a gene. The DNA for the CDR3 is TGTGCCAGCAGGCCCTGGACTAGCAGGAACACCGGGGAGCTGTTTTTA. Its translation is CASRPWTSRNTGELFL.

This clonotype showed up just a few times. The chain couples TRBV7-6 to TRBJ2-2; weak D call: TRBD1 (7 bases). The germline V gene has CDR1 SGHVS and CDR2 FNYEAQ. V lost 5 bases, J lost 0 bases, and 16 bases lay in between. CDR3 length equals 17 residues. The CDR3 protein is CASSGWAGGSNTGELFF. Written as DNA, the CDR3 is TGTGCCAGCAGCGGCTGGGCAGGGGGGTCGAACACCGGGGAGCTGTTTTTT.

J is TRBJ2-7 and V is TRBV18; TRBD1 aligns across 7 bases. Losses at the gene ends were 6 bases for V and 5 bases for J; bases not matched to a gene: 7. The CDR3 loop spans 13 amino acids. The germline gives CDR1 KGHSH, CDR2 LQKENI. The CDR3 region is CASSVRQGDEQYF. The CDR3, as DNA: TGTGCCAGCTCGGTCCGACAGGGTGACGAGCAGTACTTC.

The genes are TRBV11-2 and TRBJ1-2; possible D gene TRBD1, 6 bases. Germline loops: CDR1 SGHAT, CDR2 FQNNGV. This CDR3 is 14 amino acids long. Trimming left V 6 bases short and J 4 bases short, with 15 bases between. CDR3 protein: CASRAIGGGYGYTF. In DNA, the CDR3 is TGTGCCAGCAGAGCGATAGGGGGAGGCTATGGCTACACCTTC.

V and J are TRBV7-2 and TRBJ2-5, with TRBD2 matching 11 bases. CDR1 is SGHTA and CDR2 is FQGNSA in the germline V gene. V shed 5 bases and J 4 bases; nucleotides not matched to a gene: 6. CDR3 length: 15 residues. The CDR3 DNA sequence: TGTGCCAGCAGCCCTAGCGGGGGGTGGGGAGAGACCCAGTACTTC. This encodes CASSPSGGWGETQYF.

Worth noting for this clonotype: It may be a read error: a sequence one base away is much more abundant. This chain joins TRBV15 and TRBJ2-3; TRBD1 is a possible D gene (5 bases). The CDR3 spans 14 residues. V lost 0 bases to trimming and J lost 1 base, with 5 bases between them. From germline, CDR1 is LNHNV and CDR2 YYDKDF (reference sequence). The CDR3 region is CATSREGGTDTQYF. CDR3 coding DNA: TGTGCCACCAGCAGAGAAGGGGGCACAGATACGCAGTATTTT.

There are a few counts of this clonotype. V gene TRBV7-2 combines with J gene TRBJ2-2, with TRBD2 identical over 9 bases. Germline CDR1 reads SGHTA; CDR2 reads FQGNSA. Unmatched junction bases numbered 5, after V lost 1 base and J lost 2 bases. The CDR3 extends over 17 amino acids. The CDR3 is CASSLVWTSVNTGELFF. As DNA, the CDR3 is TGTGCCAGCAGCTTAGTCTGGACTAGCGTTAACACCGGGGAGCTGTTTTTT.

The chain carries TRBV4-1 and TRBJ1-4, with 7 positions matching TRBD1. The V gene's germline CDR1 is MGHRA and CDR2 YSYEKL. This CDR3 has 15 amino acids. Trimming took 4 bases from V and 7 from J; bases not matched to a gene: 9. DNA for the CDR3: TGCGCCAGCAGCCGTCTACAGGGGTTAGGTGAAAAACTGTTTTTT. Residues: CASSRLQGLGEKLFF.

The rearrangement uses TRBV7-2 and TRBJ2-3; 8 bases agree with TRBD1. The length of the CDR3 is 15 residues. V lost 4 bases to trimming and J lost 0 bases; unmatched junction nucleotides: 3. Per germline, CDR1 SGHTA and CDR2 FQGNSA. CDR3 DNA: TGTGCCAGCAGCTCATGGACAGGGAGCACAGATACGCAGTATTTT. It translates to CASSSWTGSTDTQYF.

The chain uses TRBV6-1 and TRBJ1-5; D uncertain. The germline V gene has CDR1 MNHNS and CDR2 SASEGT. CDR3 length equals 14 residues. V lost 4 bases to trimming and J lost 5 bases, with 12 bases between them. CDR3 coding DNA: TGTGCCAGCAGTGGTAACGGGTTCGATCAGCCCCAGCATTTT. This encodes CASSGNGFDQPQHF.

The chain combines TRBV4-2 with TRBJ2-3; maybe TRBD2 (6 bases). Trimming stripped 3 bases from V and 1 base from J, with 14 bases between. CDR1 and CDR2 (germline): LGHNA, YNFKEQ. This CDR3 is built from 16 residues. The CDR3 reads CASSQRSGTGTDTQYF. In nucleotides, the CDR3 is TGTGCCAGCAGCCAGCGATCCGGGACTGGCACAGATACGCAGTATTTT.